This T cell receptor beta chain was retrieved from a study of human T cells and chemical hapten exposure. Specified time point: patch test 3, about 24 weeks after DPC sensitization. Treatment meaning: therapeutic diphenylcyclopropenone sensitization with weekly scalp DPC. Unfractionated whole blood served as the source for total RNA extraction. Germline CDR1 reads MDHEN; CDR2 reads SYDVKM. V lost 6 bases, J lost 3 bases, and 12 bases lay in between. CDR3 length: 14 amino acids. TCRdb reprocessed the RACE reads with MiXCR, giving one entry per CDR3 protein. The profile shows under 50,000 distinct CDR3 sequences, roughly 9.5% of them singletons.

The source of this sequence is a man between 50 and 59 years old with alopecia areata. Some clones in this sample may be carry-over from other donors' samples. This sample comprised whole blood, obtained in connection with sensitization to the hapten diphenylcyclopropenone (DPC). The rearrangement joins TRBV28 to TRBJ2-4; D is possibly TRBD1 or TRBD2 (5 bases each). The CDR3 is CASSDGALKNIQYF. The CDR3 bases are TGTGCCAGCAGCGACGGGGCCCTCAAAAACATTCAGTACTTC.